The entry below describes one T cell receptor beta chain. The specificity of this receptor is unknown. Within one base of it there is no much larger clone, and no base qualities were kept. This sample stems from a study of technical replicates of blood from a handful of donors (dated by TCRdb to about 2017). Libraries were constructed by the immunoSEQ multiplex PCR assay. What TCRdb holds here is the immuneACCESS table cut down to in-frame rearrangements. Part of the clones is not present; checked against another copy, under half of the missing clones reflect an unresolved V gene, and the others are unexplained. Counted in this sample were almost 90,000 clones; roughly 94% of them appeared once. The top ten clonotypes cover 0.34% of the sample. The CDR3 measures 15 amino acids from cysteine to phenylalanine. The CDR3 DNA has 45 bases and is translated from base 1. Sequences MNHNY (CDR1) and SVGAGI (CDR2) are obtained from the germline V gene (reference sequence). V was cut back by 7 bases and J by 0 bases, leaving a gap of 13 bases between them.

The clonotype comes from a human donor in good health. The chain joins TRBV6-6 to TRBJ2-1, with a weak D call of TRBD2 (6 bases match). The sample consisted of T cells isolated from PBMCs. The DNA sequence is as follows: TGTGCCAGCACCCCAGGGAGGTCCTCCTACAATGAGCAGTTCTTC. This gives the protein CASTPGRSSYNEQFF.